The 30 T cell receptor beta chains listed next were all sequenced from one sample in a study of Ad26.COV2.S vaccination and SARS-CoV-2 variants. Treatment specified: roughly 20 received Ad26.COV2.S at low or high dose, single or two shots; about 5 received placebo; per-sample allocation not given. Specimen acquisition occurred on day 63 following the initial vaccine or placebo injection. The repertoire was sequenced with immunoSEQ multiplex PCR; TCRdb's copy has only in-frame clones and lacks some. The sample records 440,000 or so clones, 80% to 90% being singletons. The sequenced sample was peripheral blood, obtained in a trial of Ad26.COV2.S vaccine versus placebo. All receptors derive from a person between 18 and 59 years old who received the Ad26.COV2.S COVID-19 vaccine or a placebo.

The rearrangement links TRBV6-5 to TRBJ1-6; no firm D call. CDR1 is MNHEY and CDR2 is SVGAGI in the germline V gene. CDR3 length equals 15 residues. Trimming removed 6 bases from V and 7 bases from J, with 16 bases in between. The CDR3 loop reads CASSVMPQLNSPLHF. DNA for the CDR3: TGTGCCAGCAGCGTTATGCCCCAACTCAATTCACCCCTCCACTTT.

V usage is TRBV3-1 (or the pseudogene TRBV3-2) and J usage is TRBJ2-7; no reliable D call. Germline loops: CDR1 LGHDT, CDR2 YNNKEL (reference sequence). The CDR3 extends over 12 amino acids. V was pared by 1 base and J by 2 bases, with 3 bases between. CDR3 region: CASSQGAYEQYF. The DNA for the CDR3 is TGTGCCAGCAGCCAAGGAGCCTACGAGCAGTACTTC.

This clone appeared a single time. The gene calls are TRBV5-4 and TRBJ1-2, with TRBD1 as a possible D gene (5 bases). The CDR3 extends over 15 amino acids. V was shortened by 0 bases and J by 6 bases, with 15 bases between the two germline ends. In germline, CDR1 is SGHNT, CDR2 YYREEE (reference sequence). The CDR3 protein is CASSLGTGRWDGYTF. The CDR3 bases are TGTGCCAGCAGCTTGGGTACAGGACGTTGGGATGGCTACACCTTC.

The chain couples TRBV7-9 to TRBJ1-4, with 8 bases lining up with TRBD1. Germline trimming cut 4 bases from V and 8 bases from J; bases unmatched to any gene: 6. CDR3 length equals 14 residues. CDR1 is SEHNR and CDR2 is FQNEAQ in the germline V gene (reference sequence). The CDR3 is CASSSTGGWEKLFF. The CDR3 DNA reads TGTGCCAGCAGCTCCACAGGGGGATGGGAAAAACTGTTTTTT.

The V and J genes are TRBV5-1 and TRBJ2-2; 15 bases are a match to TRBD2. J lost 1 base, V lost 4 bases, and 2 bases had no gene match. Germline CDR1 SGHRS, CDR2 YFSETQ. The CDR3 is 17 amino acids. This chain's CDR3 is CASSRGLAGGNTGELFF. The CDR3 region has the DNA TGCGCCAGCAGCAGGGGACTAGCGGGAGGGAACACCGGGGAGCTGTTTTTT.

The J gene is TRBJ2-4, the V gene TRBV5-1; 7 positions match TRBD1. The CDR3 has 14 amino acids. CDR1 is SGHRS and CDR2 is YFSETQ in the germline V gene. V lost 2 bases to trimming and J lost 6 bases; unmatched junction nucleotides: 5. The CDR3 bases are TGCGCCAGCAGCTTCGGGACAGAGGGAAACATTCAGTACTTC. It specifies CASSFGTEGNIQYF.

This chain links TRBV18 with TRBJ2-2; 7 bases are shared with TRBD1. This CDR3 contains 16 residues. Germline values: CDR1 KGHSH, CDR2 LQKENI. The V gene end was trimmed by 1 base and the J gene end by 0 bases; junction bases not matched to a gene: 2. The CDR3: CASSPQGQTNTGELFF. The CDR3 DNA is TGTGCCAGCTCACCACAGGGACAGACGAACACCGGGGAGCTGTTTTTT.

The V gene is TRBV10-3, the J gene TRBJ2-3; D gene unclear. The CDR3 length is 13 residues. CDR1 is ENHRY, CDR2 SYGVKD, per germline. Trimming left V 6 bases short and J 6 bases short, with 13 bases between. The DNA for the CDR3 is TGTGCCATCAGGGACGTCAGGCGGGATACGCAGTATTTT. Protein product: CAIRDVRRDTQYF.

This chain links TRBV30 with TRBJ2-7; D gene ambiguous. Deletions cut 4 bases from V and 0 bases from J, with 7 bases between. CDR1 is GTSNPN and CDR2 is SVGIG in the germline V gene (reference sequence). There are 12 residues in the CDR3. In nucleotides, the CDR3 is TGTGCCTGGATGGGCAGCTCCTACGAGCAGTACTTC. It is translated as CAWMGSSYEQYF.

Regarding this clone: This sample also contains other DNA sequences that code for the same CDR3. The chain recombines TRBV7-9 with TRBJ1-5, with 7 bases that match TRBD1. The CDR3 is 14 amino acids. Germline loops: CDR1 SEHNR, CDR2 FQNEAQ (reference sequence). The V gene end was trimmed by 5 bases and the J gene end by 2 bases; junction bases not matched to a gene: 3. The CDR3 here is CASSPGTGNQPQHF. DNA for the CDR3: TGTGCCAGCAGCCCGGGGACAGGCAATCAGCCCCAGCATTTT.

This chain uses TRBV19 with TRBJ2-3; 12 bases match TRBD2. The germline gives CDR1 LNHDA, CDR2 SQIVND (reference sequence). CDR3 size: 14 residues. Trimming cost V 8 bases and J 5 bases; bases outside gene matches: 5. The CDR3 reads CASGLAGWVDTQYF. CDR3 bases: TGTGCCAGTGGACTAGCGGGATGGGTAGATACGCAGTATTTT.

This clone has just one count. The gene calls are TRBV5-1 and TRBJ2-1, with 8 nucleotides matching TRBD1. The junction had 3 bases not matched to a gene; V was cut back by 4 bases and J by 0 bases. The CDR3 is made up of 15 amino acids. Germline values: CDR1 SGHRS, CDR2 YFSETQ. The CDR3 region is CASSAGQGSYNEQFF. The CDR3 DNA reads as TGCGCCAGCAGCGCAGGACAGGGCTCCTACAATGAGCAGTTCTTC. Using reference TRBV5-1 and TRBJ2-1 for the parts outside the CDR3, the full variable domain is KAGVTQTPRYLIKTRGQQVTLSCSPISGHRSVSWYQQTPGQGLQFLFEYFSETQRNKGNFPGRFSGRQFSNSRSEMNVSTLELGDSALYLCASSAGQGSYNEQFFGPGTRLTVL.

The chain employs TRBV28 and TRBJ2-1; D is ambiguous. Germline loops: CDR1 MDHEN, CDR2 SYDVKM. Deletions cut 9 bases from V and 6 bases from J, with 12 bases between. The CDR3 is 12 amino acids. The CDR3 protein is CASLNYGNEQFF. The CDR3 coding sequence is TGTGCCAGTTTAAACTATGGCAATGAGCAGTTCTTC.

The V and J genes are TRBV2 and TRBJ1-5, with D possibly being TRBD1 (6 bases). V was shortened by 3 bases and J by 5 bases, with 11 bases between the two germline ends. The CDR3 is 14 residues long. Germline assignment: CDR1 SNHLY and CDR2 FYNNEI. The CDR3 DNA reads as TGTGCCAGCAGTGATCGGACAGAGGATCAGCCCCAGCATTTT. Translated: CASSDRTEDQPQHF.

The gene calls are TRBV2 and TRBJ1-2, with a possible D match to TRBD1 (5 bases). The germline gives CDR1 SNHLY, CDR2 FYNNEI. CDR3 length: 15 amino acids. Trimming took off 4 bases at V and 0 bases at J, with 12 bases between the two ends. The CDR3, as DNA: TGTGCCAGCAGTGTGGAGGGGCCAACTAACTATGGCTACACCTTC. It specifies CASSVEGPTNYGYTF.

The CDR3 DNA reads as TGCAGCGGGCGGACAGCCCCCCATGAGCAGTTCTTC. It is translated as CSGRTAPHEQFF. The chain links TRBV29-1 to TRBJ2-1; maybe TRBD1 (6 bases). Per germline, CDR1 SQVTM and CDR2 ANQGSEA. The V end was cut by 7 bases, the J end by 8 bases, with 15 bases between. This CDR3 has 12 residues.

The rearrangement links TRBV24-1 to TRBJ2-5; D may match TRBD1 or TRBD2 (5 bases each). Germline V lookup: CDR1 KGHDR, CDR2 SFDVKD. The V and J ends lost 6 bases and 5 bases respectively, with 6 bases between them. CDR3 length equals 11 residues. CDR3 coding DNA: TGTGCCACCAGTTGGGGGGAGACCCAGTACTTC. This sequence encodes CATSWGETQYF.

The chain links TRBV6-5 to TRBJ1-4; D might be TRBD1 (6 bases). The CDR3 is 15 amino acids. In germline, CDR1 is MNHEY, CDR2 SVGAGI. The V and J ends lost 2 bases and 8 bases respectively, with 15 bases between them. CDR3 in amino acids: CASSYRGGAVEKLFF. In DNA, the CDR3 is TGTGCCAGCAGTTACCGCGGGGGGGCGGTAGAAAAACTGTTTTTT.

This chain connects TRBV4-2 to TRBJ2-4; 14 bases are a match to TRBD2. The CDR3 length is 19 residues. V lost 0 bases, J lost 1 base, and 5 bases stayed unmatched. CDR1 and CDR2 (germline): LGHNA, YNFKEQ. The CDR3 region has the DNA TGTGCCAGCAGCCAAGAAGGACTAGCGGGAGGCTTGGCCAAAAACATTCAGTACTTC. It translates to CASSQEGLAGGLAKNIQYF.

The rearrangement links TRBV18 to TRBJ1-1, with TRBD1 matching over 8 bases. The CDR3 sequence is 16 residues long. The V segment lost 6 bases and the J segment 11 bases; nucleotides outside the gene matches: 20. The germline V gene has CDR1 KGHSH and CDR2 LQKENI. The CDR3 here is CASSPDRGASIRVAFF. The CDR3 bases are TGTGCCAGCTCCCCTGACAGGGGCGCGAGTATCCGAGTGGCTTTCTTT.

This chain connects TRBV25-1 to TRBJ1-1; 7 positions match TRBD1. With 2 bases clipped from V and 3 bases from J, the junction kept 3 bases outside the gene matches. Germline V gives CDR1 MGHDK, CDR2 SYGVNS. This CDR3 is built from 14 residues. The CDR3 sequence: CASSEADRHTEAFF. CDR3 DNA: TGTGCCAGCAGTGAAGCGGACAGGCACACTGAAGCTTTCTTT.

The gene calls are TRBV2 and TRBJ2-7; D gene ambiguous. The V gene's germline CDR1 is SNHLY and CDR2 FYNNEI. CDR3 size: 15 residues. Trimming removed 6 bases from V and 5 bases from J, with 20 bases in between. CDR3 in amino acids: CASSSLGSPYDEQYF. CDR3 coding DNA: TGTGCCAGCAGCTCCCTTGGGTCTCCGTACGACGAGCAGTACTTC. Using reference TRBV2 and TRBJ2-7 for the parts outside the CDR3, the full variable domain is EPEVTQTPSHQVTQMGQEVILRCVPISNHLYFYWYRQILGQKVEFLVSFYNNEISEKSEIFDDQFSVERPDGSNFTLKIRSTKLEDSAMYFCASSSLGSPYDEQYFGPGTRLTVT.

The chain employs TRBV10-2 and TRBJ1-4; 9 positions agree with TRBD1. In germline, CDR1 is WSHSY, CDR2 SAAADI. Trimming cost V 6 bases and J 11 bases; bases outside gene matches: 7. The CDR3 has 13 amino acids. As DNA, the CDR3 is TGCGCCAGCAGGGACAGGGGAGTGAAGAAACTGTTTTTT. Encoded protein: CASRDRGVKKLFF.

CDR3 nucleotides: TGTGCCAGCAGCCAAGATTTGTTGAAGCAGAATGAGCAGTTCTTC. Translating it yields CASSQDLLKQNEQFF. V gene TRBV3-1 (or the pseudogene TRBV3-2) combines with J gene TRBJ2-1; D remains ambiguous. The CDR3 loop spans 15 amino acids. Trimming took off 0 bases at V and 7 bases at J, with 13 bases between the two ends. CDR1 is LGHDT and CDR2 is YNNKEL in the germline V gene (reference sequence).

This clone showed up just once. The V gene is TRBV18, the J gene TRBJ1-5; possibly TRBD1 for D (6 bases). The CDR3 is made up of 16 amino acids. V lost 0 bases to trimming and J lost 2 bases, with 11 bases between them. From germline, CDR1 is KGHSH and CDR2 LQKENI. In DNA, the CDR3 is TGTGCCAGCTCACCACCCGGGACACGGCGCAATCAGCCCCAGCATTTT. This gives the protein CASSPPGTRRNQPQHF.

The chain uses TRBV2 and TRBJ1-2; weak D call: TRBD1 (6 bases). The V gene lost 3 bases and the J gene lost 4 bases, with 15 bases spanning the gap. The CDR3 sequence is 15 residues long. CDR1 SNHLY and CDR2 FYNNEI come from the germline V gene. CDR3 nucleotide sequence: TGTGCCAGCAGTGAGACGTTGGGGGGCCGCTATGGCTACACCTTC. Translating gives CASSETLGGRYGYTF.

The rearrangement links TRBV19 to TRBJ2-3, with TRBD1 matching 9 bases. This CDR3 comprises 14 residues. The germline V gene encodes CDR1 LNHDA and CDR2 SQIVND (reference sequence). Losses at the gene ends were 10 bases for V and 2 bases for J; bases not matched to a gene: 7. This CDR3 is CATSDRGYTDTQYF. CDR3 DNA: TGTGCCACGTCTGACAGGGGGTACACAGATACGCAGTATTTT.

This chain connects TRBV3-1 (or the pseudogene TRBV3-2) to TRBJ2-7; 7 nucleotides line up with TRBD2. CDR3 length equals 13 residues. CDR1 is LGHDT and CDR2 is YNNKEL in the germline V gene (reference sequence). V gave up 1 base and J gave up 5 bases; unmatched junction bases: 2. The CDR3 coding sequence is TGTGCCAGCAGCCAAGGACTAGCCAACGAGCAGTACTTC. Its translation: CASSQGLANEQYF.

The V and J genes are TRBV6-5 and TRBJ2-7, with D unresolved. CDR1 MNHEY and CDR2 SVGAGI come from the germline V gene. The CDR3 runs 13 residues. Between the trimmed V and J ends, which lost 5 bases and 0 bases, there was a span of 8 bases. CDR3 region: CASSPLGSYEQYF. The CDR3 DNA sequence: TGTGCCAGCAGTCCCCTTGGCTCCTACGAGCAGTACTTC.

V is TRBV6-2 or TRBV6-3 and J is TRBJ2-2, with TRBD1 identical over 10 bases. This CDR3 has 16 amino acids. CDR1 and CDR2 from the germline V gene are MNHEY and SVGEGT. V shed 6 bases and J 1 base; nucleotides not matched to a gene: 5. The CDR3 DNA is TGTGCCAGCAGCCCCGGGACAGGGGTGAACACCGGGGAGCTGTTTTTT. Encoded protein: CASSPGTGVNTGELFF.